This T cell receptor beta chain was sequenced in a study of memory CD4+ T cells and cytomegalovirus serostatus. Turning to the study itself: Donors were healthy Belgian adults, several CMV seropositive and 20 to 25 seronegative.

Single viable CD3+CD4+CD8-CD45RO+ cells were sorted as the memory CD4+ T cells. Sequenced by immunoSEQ multiplex PCR; TCRdb stores in-frame clones only, minus some. Among about 92,000 clones listed, under 90% were seen once. J gave up 1 base and V 0 bases, and 8 bases lay outside the gene matches. The CDR3 runs to 17 residues. The germline gives CDR1 MNHNS, CDR2 SASEGT. The TCR was taken from an adult in good health and CMV-seropositive. Material: memory CD4+ T cells from blood. The chain recombines TRBV6-1 with TRBJ2-7, with 8 bases lining up with TRBD1. The CDR3 DNA reads as TGTGCCAGCAGTGAAGCAATTTCAGGGGACAGGTCCTACGAGCAGTACTTC. This translates into CASSEAISGDRSYEQYF.